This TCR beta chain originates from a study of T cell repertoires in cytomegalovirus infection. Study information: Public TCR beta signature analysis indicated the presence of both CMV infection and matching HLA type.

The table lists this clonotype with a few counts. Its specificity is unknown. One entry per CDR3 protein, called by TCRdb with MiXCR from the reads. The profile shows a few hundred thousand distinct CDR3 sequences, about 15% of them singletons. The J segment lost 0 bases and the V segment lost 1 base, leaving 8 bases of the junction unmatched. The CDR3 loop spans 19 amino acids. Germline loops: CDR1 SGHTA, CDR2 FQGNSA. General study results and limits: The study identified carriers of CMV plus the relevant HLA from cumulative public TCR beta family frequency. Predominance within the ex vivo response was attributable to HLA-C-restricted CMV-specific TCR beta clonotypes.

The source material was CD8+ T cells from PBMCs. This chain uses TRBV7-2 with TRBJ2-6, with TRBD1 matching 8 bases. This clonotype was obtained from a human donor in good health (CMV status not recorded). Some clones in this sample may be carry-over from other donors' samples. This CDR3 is CASSLVQGALNSGANVLTF. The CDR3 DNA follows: TGTGCCAGCAGCTTAGTGCAGGGGGCTCTTAACTCTGGGGCCAACGTCCTGACTTTC. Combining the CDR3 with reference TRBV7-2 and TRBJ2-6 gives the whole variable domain GAGVSQSPSNKVTEKGKDVELRCDPISGHTALYWYRQSLGQGLEFLIYFQGNSAPDKSGLPSDRFSAERTGGSVSTLTIQRTQQEDSAVYLCASSLVQGALNSGANVLTFGAGSRLTVL.